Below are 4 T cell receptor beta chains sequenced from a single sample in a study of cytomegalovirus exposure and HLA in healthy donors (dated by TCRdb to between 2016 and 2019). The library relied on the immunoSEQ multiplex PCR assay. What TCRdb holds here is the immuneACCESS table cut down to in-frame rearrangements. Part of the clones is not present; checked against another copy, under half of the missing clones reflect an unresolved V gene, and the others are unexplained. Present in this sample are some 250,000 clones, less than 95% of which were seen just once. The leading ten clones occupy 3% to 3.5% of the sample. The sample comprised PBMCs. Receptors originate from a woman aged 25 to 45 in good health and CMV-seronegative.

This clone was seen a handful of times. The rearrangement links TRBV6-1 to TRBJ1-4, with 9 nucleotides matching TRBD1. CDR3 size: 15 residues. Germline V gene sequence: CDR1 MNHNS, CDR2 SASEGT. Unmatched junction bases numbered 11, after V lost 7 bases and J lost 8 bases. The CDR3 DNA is TGTGCCAGCACTTCTAGCGGGACAGGGTTGGAAAAACTGTTTTTT. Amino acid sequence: CASTSSGTGLEKLFF.

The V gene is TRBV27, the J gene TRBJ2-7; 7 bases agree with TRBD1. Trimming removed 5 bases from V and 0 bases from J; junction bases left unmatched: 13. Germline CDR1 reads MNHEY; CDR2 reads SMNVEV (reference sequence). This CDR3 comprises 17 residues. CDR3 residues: CASSPWSGTALSYEQYF. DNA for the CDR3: TGTGCCAGCAGTCCATGGTCCGGGACAGCCCTCTCCTACGAGCAGTACTTC.

CDR3 in DNA: TGTGCCAGCAGTGGCCAGGGGGCCGCGGGGTACAATGAGCAGTTCTTC. Protein sequence: CASSGQGAAGYNEQFF. The V gene is TRBV6-1, the J gene TRBJ2-1; 8 bases line up with TRBD1. J gave up 4 bases and V 4 bases, and 9 bases lay outside the gene matches. The CDR3 is 16 residues long. From germline, CDR1 is MNHNS and CDR2 SASEGT.

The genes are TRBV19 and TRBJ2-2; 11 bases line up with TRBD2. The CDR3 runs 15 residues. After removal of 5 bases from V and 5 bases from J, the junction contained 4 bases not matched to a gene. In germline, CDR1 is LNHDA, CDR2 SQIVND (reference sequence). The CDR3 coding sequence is TGTGCCAGTAGTGGCCTAGCGGGAGGTACCGGGGAGCTGTTTTTT. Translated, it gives CASSGLAGGTGELFF.